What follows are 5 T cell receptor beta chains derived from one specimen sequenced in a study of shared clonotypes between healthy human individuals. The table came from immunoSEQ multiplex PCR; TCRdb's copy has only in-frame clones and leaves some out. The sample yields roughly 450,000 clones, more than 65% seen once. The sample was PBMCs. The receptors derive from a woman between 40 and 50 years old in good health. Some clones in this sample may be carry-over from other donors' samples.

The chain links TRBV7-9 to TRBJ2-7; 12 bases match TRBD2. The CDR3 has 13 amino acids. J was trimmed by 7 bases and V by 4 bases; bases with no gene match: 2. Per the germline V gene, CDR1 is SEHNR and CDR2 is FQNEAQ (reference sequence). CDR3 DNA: TGTGCCAGCAGCTGGGGGACTAGCGGGGAGCAGTACTTC. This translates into CASSWGTSGEQYF.

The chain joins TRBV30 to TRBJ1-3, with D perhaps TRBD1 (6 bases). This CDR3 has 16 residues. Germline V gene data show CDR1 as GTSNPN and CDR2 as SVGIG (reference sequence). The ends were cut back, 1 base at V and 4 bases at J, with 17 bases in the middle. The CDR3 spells CAWSEEGGTFGNTIYF. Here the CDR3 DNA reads TGTGCCTGGAGTGAAGAGGGGGGGACGTTCGGAAACACCATATATTTT.

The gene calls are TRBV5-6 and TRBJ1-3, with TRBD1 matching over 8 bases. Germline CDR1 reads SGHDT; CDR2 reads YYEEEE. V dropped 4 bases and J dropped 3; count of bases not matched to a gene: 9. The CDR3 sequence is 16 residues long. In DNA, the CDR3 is TGTGCCAGCAGCCTGTTCCCGGACAGGGATGGAAACACCATATATTTT. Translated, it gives CASSLFPDRDGNTIYF.

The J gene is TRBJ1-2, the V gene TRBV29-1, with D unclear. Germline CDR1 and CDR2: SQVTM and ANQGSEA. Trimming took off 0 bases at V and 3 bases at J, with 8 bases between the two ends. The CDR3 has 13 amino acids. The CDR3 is CSVEDLADYGYTF. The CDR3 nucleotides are TGCAGCGTTGAAGATCTGGCAGACTATGGCTACACCTTC.

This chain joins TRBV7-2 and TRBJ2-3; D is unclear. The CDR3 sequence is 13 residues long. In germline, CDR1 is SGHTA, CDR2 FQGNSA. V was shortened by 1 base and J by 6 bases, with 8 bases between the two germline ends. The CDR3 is CASSLERRDTQYF. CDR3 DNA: TGTGCCAGCAGCTTAGAACGGCGGGATACGCAGTATTTT. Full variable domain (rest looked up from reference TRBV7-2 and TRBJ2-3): GAGVSQSPSNKVTEKGKDVELRCDPISGHTALYWYRQSLGQGLEFLIYFQGNSAPDKSGLPSDRFSAERTGGSVSTLTIQRTQQEDSAVYLCASSLERRDTQYFGPGTRLTVL.